Listed below are T cell receptor beta chains from one sample, sequenced in a study of blood T cell repertoires in COVID-19. This table comes from immunoSEQ multiplex PCR, and its TCRdb copy is limited to in-frame clones, with some not included. The sample records fewer than 350,000 clones, roughly 85% being singletons. Sequencing was carried out using PBMCs or T cells enriched from blood (not recorded which). These receptors all come from a man younger than 40 who had recovered from COVID-19. The CDR3 runs from the conserved cysteine through the conserved F or W. A D gene is named only where the DNA matches it firmly.

V: TRBV5-6; J: TRBJ1-4; D: -; CDR3: CASSFPDWGGGEKLFF; DNA: TGTGCCAGCAGCTTCCCCGACTGGGGAGGGGGTGAAAAACTGTTTTTT
V: TRBV4-2; J: TRBJ1-2; D: -; CDR3: CASSQERHLGQGSYTF; DNA: TGTGCCAGCAGCCAAGAACGACATCTGGGGCAGGGGAGCTACACCTTC
V: TRBV9; J: TRBJ1-2; D: -; CDR3: CASSFQDSQPYGYTF; DNA: TGTGCCAGCAGCTTCCAGGACAGCCAACCCTATGGCTACACCTTC
V: TRBV5-1; J: TRBJ2-7; D: -; CDR3: CASSFSQGPYEQYF; DNA: TGCGCCAGCAGCTTCTCTCAGGGGCCCTACGAGCAGTACTTC
V: TRBV14; J: TRBJ2-5; D: TRBD1; CDR3: CASSQLARTGNLRETQYF; DNA: TGTGCCAGCAGCCAACTTGCGCGGACAGGGAATCTACGGGAGACCCAGTACTTC
V: TRBV6-4; J: TRBJ1-5; D: -; CDR3: CASNPTRGNQPQHF; DNA: TGTGCCAGCAACCCCACCCGGGGCAATCAGCCCCAGCATTTT
V: TRBV28; J: TRBJ2-7; D: -; CDR3: CATGDGSYEQYF; DNA: TGTGCCACAGGGGACGGCTCCTACGAGCAGTACTTC
V: TRBV5-5; J: TRBJ1-1; D: -; CDR3: CASSLDSMNTEAFF; DNA: TGTGCCAGCAGCTTGGACAGCATGAACACTGAAGCTTTCTTT
V: TRBV6-5; J: TRBJ1-5; D: TRBD1; CDR3: CASSKDRGGNQPQHF; DNA: TGTGCCAGCAGTAAGGACAGGGGGGGGAATCAGCCCCAGCATTTT
V: TRBV5-1; J: TRBJ2-7; D: -; CDR3: CASSSQIGGGYEQYF; DNA: TGCGCCAGCAGCTCCCAGATAGGGGGGGGATACGAGCAGTACTTC
V: TRBV6-6; J: TRBJ1-2; D: TRBD1; CDR3: CASSYSTSGGWGYTF; DNA: TGTGCCAGCAGTTACTCGACTTCAGGGGGCTGGGGCTACACCTTC